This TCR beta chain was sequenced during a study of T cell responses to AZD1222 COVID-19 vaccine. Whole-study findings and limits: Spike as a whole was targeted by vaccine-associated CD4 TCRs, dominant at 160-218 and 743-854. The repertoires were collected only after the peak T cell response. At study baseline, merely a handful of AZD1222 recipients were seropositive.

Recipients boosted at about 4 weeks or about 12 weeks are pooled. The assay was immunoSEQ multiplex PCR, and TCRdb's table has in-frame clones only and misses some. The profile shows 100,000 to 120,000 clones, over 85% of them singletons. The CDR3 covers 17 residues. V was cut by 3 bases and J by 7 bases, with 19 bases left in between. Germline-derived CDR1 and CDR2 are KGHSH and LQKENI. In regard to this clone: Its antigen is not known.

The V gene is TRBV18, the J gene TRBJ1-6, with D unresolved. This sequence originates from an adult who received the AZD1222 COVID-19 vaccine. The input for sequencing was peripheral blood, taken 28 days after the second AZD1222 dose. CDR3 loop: CASSPGMFKGENSPLHF. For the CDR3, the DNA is TGTGCCAGCTCACCCGGGATGTTTAAGGGTGAGAATTCACCCCTCCACTTT.